This T cell receptor beta chain was obtained from a study of cytomegalovirus exposure and HLA in healthy donors (dated 2017 in TCRdb). As for the study more broadly: According to an earlier analysis of around 600 of the donors, about 179 million T cells yielded 100 million or so unique TCR beta sequences and about 300 Gb of sequence data. Approximately 310 gigabases of sequencing data and tens of millions of unique TCR sequences were included in an early release covering 550 to 650 HLA-typed donors. Of the 350 to 450 genotyped donors, approximately 80% were placed in the genetic ancestry cluster associated with self-reported Caucasian donors. The study aimed to test whether cataloging public T cell receptors could reveal signatures of past pathogen exposure. Using immunosequencing, the study profiled T cell repertoires from roughly 650 subjects and related those repertoires to cytomegalovirus serostatus. Along with the approximately 600-subject first cohort, a separate validation cohort of over a hundred different subjects was used. To predict cytomegalovirus infection status, the study brought together high-throughput TCR immunosequencing, statistical association of individual TCRs with disease status, and machine learning. A later analysis re-examined previously published TCR beta repertoires from over 500 donors and added high-resolution HLA genotyping to investigate patterns of TCR occurrence. In the later analysis, no new phenotypic data were used to find candidate immune exposures; instead, reliance was placed on TCR beta sequences and their occurrence across donors. An earlier analysis of 500 to 650 of the donors applied high-throughput TCR beta sequencing to assess whether each TCR beta V gene segment acted as functional or pseudogenic. Donor age, sex, ethnicity and CMV serostatus were compiled alongside the repertoire data. A later genetic analysis took genome-wide SNP genotypes for about three fifths of the 666 donors and used that subset as a discovery cohort. All discovery cohort repertoires had been generated using a single sequencing platform. Class I and class II HLA loci were covered by the typing at four-digit resolution. The number of typed donors differed by locus: roughly 629-640 for A, B, C, DRB1 and DQB1; 522 for DQA1; roughly 600 for DPA1; and some 450 for DPB1. Four or five DR-DQ haplotypes were treated as single units for association and clustering because of strong linkage in the cohort. Across about 380 genotyped donors of the cohort, an average of about 200,000 unique TCR beta nucleotide sequences per donor were sequenced, and approximately 17% of those sequences were non-productive.

Comment on this clone: Its antigen remains unidentified. Base qualities are not provided; no much larger clone lies one nucleotide away.

Library preparation was by the immunoSEQ multiplex PCR assay. For the multiplex PCR, a mixture combining 60 forward primers for TCR Vbeta segments and 13 reverse primers for TCR Jbeta segments was used. The CDR3 region of rearranged TCR beta genes was amplified from genomic DNA by a multiplex PCR assay. The Illumina HiSeq System was used to sequence the amplified TCR beta libraries as 87-base-pair reads. The authors' pipeline ran thus. In a later analysis, 70 million to 95 million unique TCR beta chains were counted across the roughly 670 repertoires, and some 10 million of these chains were shared by at least two donors. A nearest-neighbor algorithm error-corrected the raw reads and collapsed the reads into unique sequences, merging closely related sequences to remove PCR and sequencing errors. CDR3 sequences were aligned to IMGT reference sequences to assign V, D and J gene segments. For a sequence to be retained, at least a six-nucleotide match to both a V gene segment and a J gene segment was required. A rearrangement counted as productive if the CDR3 had no stop codons and remained in frame with V and J, and every other rearrangement counted as non-productive. Following IMGT convention, CDR3 was defined as the stretch from the second conserved V-encoded cysteine to the conserved J-encoded phenylalanine. In an earlier analysis of approximately 590 of the donors, sequences lacking an unambiguous match to a single V gene segment were excluded. In an earlier analysis of some 590 of the donors, a V segment was called functional when productive rearrangements were above 56.7%, and segregating when the standard deviation between donors exceeded 5%. A statistical classification framework was built to diagnose cytomegalovirus status from the catalog of TCR beta chain sequences. In a later analysis, TCR nucleotide sequences were compared against IMGT/GENE-DB human TR gene sequences so that V and J genes could be assigned. In a later analysis, CDR3 sequences and most-parsimonious VDJ recombination scenarios were assigned using the TCRdist pipeline. In a later analysis, every TCR beta chain was defined by the combination of its CDR3 amino acid sequence and its V-gene family, and reads without a unique V-gene family were dropped. In a later analysis, 450 to 600 highly shared, low-generation-probability nucleotide sequences were removed to address suspected cross-contamination and a sequencing artifact. In a later analysis, a clonal expansion index was calculated for each public chain from normalized within-repertoire ranks of inferred template counts. In a later analysis, generation probabilities were computed using a VDJ recombination model fitted to out-of-frame rearrangements, and the results were checked against IGoR. Hypergeometric tests were used in a later analysis to score TCR-TCR, TCR-HLA and TCR-CMV co-occurrence, with a repertoire-size bias correction applied to the TCR pairs. To estimate false discovery rates, a later analysis permuted the HLA or CMV assignments 20 times. In a later analysis, co-occurring TCRs were grouped using DBSCAN, and TCRdist sequence similarity was added for clustering within HLA-allele-positive subsets. Repertoires with fewer than 30,000 or more than 120,000 public chains were left out of co-occurrence clustering, as were about 5 repertoires with anomalous nucleotide sharing. TCRdb took over this immuneACCESS table, retaining in-frame rearrangements with V and J assigned. Such tables are incomplete; in checked studies, under half of the missing clones stem from an unresolved V gene, and the remainder is unexplained. V, J and clone size are those of that table, while D and trimming were read from the DNA. The sample table lists 200,000 to 250,000 clones, roughly 80% of them with a count of one. Approximately 2.9% of the sample comes from the top ten.

The cohort was made up of about 610 healthy bone marrow donors. All cohort members were sampled while nominally healthy, although unrecorded immune exposures were likely present. The donor was CMV seronegative and belonged to the group of 320 or so seronegative cohort members. Every donor gave a peripheral blood sample, and the peripheral blood mononuclear cells from that sample were used for TCR beta sequencing. Genomic DNA extraction from the blood cell samples was performed with the Qiagen DNeasy Blood Extraction Kit. What the research found in general, with its limitations: In a later analysis, HLA-associated TCR beta chains showed more clonal expansion and lower generation probabilities than non-associated chains that were equally common. Specific HLA alleles were associated with 16,951 TCR beta sequences at a false discovery rate of 0.05 in a later analysis. A group of highly shared sequence variants was considered likely to be a technical artifact of the sequencing pipeline. V-gene and J-gene trimming of TCR beta chains was associated with a missense DCLRE1C variant in a later genetic analysis, and the association was replicated in an independent cohort. Cytomegalovirus status was reported to be diagnosed by the classifier with high specificity and sensitivity in both the original and validation cohorts. In this cohort, only TCR beta chains were sequenced, and detectable features were limited by the absence of alpha or paired-chain data. A later genetic analysis reported fewer N-insertions in productive TCRs among donors in an Asian-associated ancestry cluster than the roughly 640-donor mean. Correlated functional status among segregating V segments might be attributable to linkage disequilibrium, but an unknown experimental factor could not be ruled out. In vitro tests confirmed that a few of the cytomegalovirus-associated TCR beta chains recognize cytomegalovirus antigens. Because HLA typing was missing for some donors at each locus, association tests included only the typed subset. In the study, approximately 160 TCR beta chains were listed as associated with cytomegalovirus. Most TCR sequences were seen in very few donors, while some public TCRs were found in many individuals. Assigning TCR associations to individual alleles was difficult when HLA alleles, especially DR and DQ, strongly co-occurred. The authors suggested that the approach could potentially be generalized to other disease states and immunological phenotypes. A further reported finding was that TCR beta sequences accurately predicted the HLA-A and HLA-B alleles for most subjects in the first cohort. In an earlier analysis of roughly 560 of the donors, most TCR beta V segments were observed in productive rearrangements about 87% or about 30% of the time, broadly matching IMGT annotations. A later analysis reported that several top co-occurrence clusters appeared linked to parvovirus B19, influenza, CMV and Epstein-Barr virus. Most CMV-associated TCR beta chains appeared to be HLA-restricted in a later analysis, and the HLA associations seemed to be driven largely by CMV exposure. In a later analysis, TCR association rates were found to vary across HLA loci, with the most associated TCRs seen for DRB1 alleles and the fewest for HLA-C alleles. The earlier analysis of approximately 590 of the donors excluded some 15 rarely observed V segments, including chromosome 9 orphons, because counts were too low. The only immune exposure information available for the cohort was CMV serostatus. Sequencing depth was assumed to be roughly uniform across donors in the presence/absence analyses, though that assumption may not hold.

The sequence was obtained from a man in his thirties or forties in good health and CMV-seronegative. Source material: PBMCs.

The nucleotide sequence reads as follows: TGTGCCAGCAGCCAGGAGGGACAGGGTCTTTCACCCCTCCACTTT. This yields the protein CASSQEGQGLSPLHF. Recombination joined TRBV7-2 with TRBJ1-6; TRBD1 aligns with 9 central bases. From the germline V gene, CDR1 is SGHTA and CDR2 is FQGNSA. For this chain, trimming is 5 bases at the V end and 9 bases at the J end, and the number of junction bases without a gene match is 8. Reading from cysteine to phenylalanine, the CDR3 counts 15 amino acids. Only the CDR3 DNA is retained, 45 bases long and in frame from the first base.